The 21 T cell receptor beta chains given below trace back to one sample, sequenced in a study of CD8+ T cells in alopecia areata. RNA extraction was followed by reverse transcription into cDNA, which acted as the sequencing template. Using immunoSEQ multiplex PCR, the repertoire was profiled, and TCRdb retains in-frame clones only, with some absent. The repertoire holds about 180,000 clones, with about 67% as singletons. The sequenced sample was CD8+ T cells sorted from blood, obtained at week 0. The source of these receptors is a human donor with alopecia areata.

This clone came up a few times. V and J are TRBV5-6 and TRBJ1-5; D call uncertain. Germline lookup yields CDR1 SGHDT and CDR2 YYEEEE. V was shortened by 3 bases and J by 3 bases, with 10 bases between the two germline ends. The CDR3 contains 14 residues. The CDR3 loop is CASSSGGPNQPQHF. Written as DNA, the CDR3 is TGTGCCAGCAGCTCAGGAGGCCCCAATCAGCCCCAGCATTTT.

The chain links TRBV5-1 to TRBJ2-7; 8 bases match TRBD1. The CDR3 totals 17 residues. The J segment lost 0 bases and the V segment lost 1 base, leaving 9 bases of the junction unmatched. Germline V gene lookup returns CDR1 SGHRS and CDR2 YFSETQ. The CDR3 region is CASSLPLGQDISYEQYF. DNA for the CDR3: TGCGCCAGCAGCTTGCCGCTGGGACAGGACATCTCCTACGAGCAGTACTTC.

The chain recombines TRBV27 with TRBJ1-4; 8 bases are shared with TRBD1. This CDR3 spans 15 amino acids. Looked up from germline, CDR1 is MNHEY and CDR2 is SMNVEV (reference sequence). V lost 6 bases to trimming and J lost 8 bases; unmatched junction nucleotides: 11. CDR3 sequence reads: CASRQVGTGREKLFF. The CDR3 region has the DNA TGTGCCAGCAGACAGGTCGGGACAGGAAGGGAAAAACTGTTTTTT.

CDR3: CASSPRGGSTEAFF. Written as DNA, the CDR3 is TGTGCCAGCAGTCCTCGGGGGGGGAGCACTGAAGCTTTCTTT. This chain joins TRBV6-1 and TRBJ1-1, with D perhaps TRBD1 (5 bases). Trimming removed 5 bases from V and 4 bases from J, with 14 bases in between. The CDR3 is made up of 14 amino acids. In germline, CDR1 is MNHNS, CDR2 SASEGT.

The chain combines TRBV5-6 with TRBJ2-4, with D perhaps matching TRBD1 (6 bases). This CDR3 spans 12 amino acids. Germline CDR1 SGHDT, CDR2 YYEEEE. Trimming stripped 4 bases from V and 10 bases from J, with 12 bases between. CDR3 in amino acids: CASSQQGWIQYF. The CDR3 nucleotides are TGTGCCAGCAGCCAACAGGGATGGATTCAGTACTTC.

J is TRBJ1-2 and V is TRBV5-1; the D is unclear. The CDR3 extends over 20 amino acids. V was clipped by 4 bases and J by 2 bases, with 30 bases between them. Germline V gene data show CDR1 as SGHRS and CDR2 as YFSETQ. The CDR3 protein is CASSRNPDGRPQGPNYGYTF. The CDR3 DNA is TGCGCCAGCAGCCGAAATCCTGACGGTAGGCCCCAAGGACCAAACTATGGCTACACCTTC.

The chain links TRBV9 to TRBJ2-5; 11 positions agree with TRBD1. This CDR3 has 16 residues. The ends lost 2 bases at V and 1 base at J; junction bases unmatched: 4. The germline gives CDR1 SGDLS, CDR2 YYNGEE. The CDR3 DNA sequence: TGTGCCAGCAGCGTCCGGGACAGGGGGTTCCAAGAGACCCAGTACTTC. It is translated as CASSVRDRGFQETQYF.

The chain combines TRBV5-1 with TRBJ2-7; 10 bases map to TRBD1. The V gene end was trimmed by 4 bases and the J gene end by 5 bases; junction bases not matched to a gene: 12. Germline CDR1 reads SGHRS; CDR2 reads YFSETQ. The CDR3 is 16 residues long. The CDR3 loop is CASSRVWDRGRNEQYF. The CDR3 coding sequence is TGCGCCAGCAGCCGAGTGTGGGACAGGGGTAGGAACGAGCAGTACTTC.

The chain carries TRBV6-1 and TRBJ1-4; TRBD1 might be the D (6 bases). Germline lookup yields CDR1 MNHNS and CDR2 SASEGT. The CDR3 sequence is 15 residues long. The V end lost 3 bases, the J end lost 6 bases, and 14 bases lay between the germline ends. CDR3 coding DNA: TGTGCCAGCAGTGAGATAGGGGGGCGTCATGAAAAACTGTTTTTT. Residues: CASSEIGGRHEKLFF.

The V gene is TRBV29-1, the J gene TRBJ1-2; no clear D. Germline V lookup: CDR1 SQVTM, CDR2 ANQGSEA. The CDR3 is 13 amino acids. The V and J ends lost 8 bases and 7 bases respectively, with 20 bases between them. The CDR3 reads CSTRPSKGPGYTF. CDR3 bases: TGCAGCACCCGACCGTCGAAGGGTCCTGGCTACACCTTC.

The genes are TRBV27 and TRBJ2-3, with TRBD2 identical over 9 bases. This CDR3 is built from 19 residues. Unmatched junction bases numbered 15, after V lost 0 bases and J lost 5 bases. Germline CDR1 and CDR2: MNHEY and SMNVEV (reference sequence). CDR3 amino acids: CASSLSSGGGASPRDTQYF. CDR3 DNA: TGTGCCAGCAGTTTATCATCCGGCGGGGGGGCCTCCCCCAGAGATACGCAGTATTTT.

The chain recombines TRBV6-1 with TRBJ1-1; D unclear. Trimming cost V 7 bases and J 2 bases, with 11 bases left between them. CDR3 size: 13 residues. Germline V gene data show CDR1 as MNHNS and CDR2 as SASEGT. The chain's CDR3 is CASNTKINTEAFF. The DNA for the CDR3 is TGTGCCAGCAACACCAAAATAAACACTGAAGCTTTCTTT.

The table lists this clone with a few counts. The CDR3 bases are TGTGCCATCAGTGCATATGCGGTGGGGGAAAAACTGTTTTTT. It codes for CAISAYAVGEKLFF. The V gene is TRBV10-3, the J gene TRBJ1-4; no firm D call. This CDR3 spans 14 amino acids. V was shortened by 4 bases and J by 8 bases, with 14 bases between the two germline ends. From germline, CDR1 is ENHRY and CDR2 SYGVKD.

CDR3 residues: CASSQGQGWRNQPQHF. CDR3 bases: TGCGCCAGCAGCCAAGGACAGGGATGGAGAAATCAGCCCCAGCATTTT. The chain is built from TRBV4-1 and TRBJ1-5; 7 positions match TRBD1. This CDR3 region has 16 residues. Germline values: CDR1 MGHRA, CDR2 YSYEKL. The junction had 7 bases not matched to a gene; V was cut back by 1 base and J by 4 bases.

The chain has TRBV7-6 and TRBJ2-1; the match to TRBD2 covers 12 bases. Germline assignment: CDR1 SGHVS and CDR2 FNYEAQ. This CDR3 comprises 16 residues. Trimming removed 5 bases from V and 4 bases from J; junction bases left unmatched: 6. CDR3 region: CASSQSTSGGYNEQFF. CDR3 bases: TGTGCCAGCAGCCAATCAACTAGCGGGGGGTACAATGAGCAGTTCTTC.

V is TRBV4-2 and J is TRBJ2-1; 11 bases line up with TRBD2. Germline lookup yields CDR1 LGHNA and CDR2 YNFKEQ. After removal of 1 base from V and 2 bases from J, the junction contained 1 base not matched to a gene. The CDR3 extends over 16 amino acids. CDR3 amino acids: CASSQVAGGTYNEQFF. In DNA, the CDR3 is TGTGCCAGCAGCCAAGTAGCGGGGGGGACCTACAATGAGCAGTTCTTC.

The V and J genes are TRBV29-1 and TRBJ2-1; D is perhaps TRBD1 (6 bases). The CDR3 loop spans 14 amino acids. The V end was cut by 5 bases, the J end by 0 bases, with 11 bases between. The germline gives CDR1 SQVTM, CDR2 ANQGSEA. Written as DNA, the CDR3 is TGCAGCGTTCACACAGGGAGCTCCTACAATGAGCAGTTCTTC. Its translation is CSVHTGSSYNEQFF.

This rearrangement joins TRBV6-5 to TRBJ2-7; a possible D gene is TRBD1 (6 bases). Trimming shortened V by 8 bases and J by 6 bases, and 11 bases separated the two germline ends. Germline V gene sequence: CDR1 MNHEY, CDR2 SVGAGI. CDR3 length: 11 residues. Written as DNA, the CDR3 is TGTGCCAGCGACGAACAGGGCGAGCAGTACTTC. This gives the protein CASDEQGEQYF.

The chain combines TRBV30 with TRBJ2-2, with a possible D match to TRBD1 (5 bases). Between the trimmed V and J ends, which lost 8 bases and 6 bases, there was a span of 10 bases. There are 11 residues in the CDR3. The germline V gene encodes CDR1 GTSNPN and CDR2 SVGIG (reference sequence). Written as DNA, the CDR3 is TGTGCCCGGACAAAGGCCGGGGAGCTGTTTTTT. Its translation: CARTKAGELFF.

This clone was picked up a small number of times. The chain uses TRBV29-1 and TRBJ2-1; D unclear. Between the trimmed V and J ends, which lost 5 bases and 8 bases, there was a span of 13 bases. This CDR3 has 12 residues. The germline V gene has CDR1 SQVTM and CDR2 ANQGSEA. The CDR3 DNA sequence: TGCAGCGTTCCACACCATTTGGATGAGCAGTTCTTC. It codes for CSVPHHLDEQFF.

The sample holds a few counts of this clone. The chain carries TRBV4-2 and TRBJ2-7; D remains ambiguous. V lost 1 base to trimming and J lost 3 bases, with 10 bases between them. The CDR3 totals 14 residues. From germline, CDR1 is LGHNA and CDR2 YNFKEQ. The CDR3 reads CASSQGSSLYEQYF. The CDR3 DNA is TGTGCCAGCAGCCAAGGATCTTCGCTCTACGAGCAGTACTTC.